The 18 T cell receptor beta chains below were found in one sample sequenced in a study of blood T cell repertoires in COVID-19. Method: immunoSEQ multiplex PCR; TCRdb's copy keeps in-frame clones and lacks some. The repertoire holds under 150,000 clones, with 90% as singletons. Sequenced sample: peripheral blood. These receptors were obtained from a woman in her forties or fifties with acute or convalescent COVID-19.

The chain is built from TRBV6-6 and TRBJ2-1; a possible D gene is TRBD2 (6 bases). In germline, CDR1 is MNHNY, CDR2 SVGAGI (reference sequence). Trimming left V 2 bases short and J 4 bases short, with 12 bases between. The CDR3 covers 15 residues. CDR3 sequence (DNA): TGTGCCAGCAGTTACCCCGGGGGTAGGTACAATGAGCAGTTCTTC. As protein: CASSYPGGRYNEQFF.

The J gene is TRBJ2-1, the V gene TRBV7-6; 7 nucleotides align to TRBD1. Germline CDR1 and CDR2: SGHVS and FNYEAQ. With 0 bases clipped from V and 5 bases from J, the junction kept 19 bases outside the gene matches. The CDR3 consists of 20 residues. CDR3 coding DNA: TGTGCCAGCAGCTTAGCGTTAGGACAGGATGTTCTTAACGGTAACAATGAGCAGTTCTTC. Protein: CASSLALGQDVLNGNNEQFF.

V usage is TRBV5-1 and J usage is TRBJ1-1, with D perhaps TRBD1 (5 bases). The germline V gene encodes CDR1 SGHRS and CDR2 YFSETQ. The CDR3 contains 15 residues. Trimming removed 0 bases at V and 3 bases at J, with 12 bases between. The CDR3 nucleotides are TGCGCCAGCAGCTTGGGGCAGGGCCAGTACACTGAAGCTTTCTTT. Protein product: CASSLGQGQYTEAFF. The full variable domain, completed using reference TRBV5-1 and TRBJ1-1, is KAGVTQTPRYLIKTRGQQVTLSCSPISGHRSVSWYQQTPGQGLQFLFEYFSETQRNKGNFPGRFSGRQFSNSRSEMNVSTLELGDSALYLCASSLGQGQYTEAFFGQGTRLTVV.

The V gene is TRBV2, the J gene TRBJ2-7, with TRBD1 matching over 7 bases. The CDR3 totals 14 residues. J lost 6 bases, V lost 5 bases, and 10 bases had no gene match. The germline CDR1 and CDR2 sequences are SNHLY and FYNNEI. This CDR3 is CASSQITGVGEQYF. CDR3 nucleotide sequence: TGTGCCAGCAGTCAAATTACAGGGGTGGGCGAGCAGTACTTC.

The chain is built from TRBV5-3 and TRBJ2-7, with D maybe TRBD2 (6 bases). TRBV5-3 is designated an ORF whose function remains uncertain. The CDR3 loop spans 16 amino acids. Trimming pared 4 bases from V and 0 bases from J, leaving 17 bases between. CDR3 in DNA: TGTGCCAGAAGCCAAATTACCAGGGAGGACTCCTACGAGCAGTACTTC. Encoded protein: CARSQITREDSYEQYF.

This clone was observed a single time. The rearrangement links TRBV19 to TRBJ2-3; D might be TRBD1 (5 bases). CDR3 length: 13 residues. Germline CDR1 LNHDA, CDR2 SQIVND (reference sequence). V was clipped by 6 bases and J by 0 bases, with 7 bases between them. As DNA, the CDR3 is TGTGCCAGTAGGACAGCTAGCACAGATACGCAGTATTTT. This encodes CASRTASTDTQYF.

The chain is built from TRBV5-1 and TRBJ1-4; a weak D match, TRBD1 (5 bases). V was cut by 3 bases and J by 5 bases, with 17 bases left in between. This CDR3 is 16 amino acids long. Germline CDR1 reads SGHRS; CDR2 reads YFSETQ. The CDR3 DNA reads TGCGCCAGCAGCTGGAGCATGGGGCAGAGGAATGAAAAACTGTTTTTT. Translation: CASSWSMGQRNEKLFF.

The chain joins TRBV2 to TRBJ1-6, with D possibly TRBD1 on 5 matching bases. Germline V gene lookup returns CDR1 SNHLY and CDR2 FYNNEI. The V end was cut by 5 bases, the J end by 9 bases, with 11 bases between. The CDR3 totals 13 residues. The DNA of the CDR3 is TGTGCCAGCAGTCAGCAGGGAGGTTCACCCCTCCACTTT. Residues: CASSQQGGSPLHF.

The chain carries TRBV24-1 and TRBJ1-5, with D unclear. Trimming cost V 2 bases and J 7 bases, with 8 bases left between them. CDR3 size: 13 residues. CDR1 and CDR2 from the germline V gene are KGHDR and SFDVKD. The CDR3 region is CATSDSVGQPQHF. The CDR3 region has the DNA TGTGCCACCAGTGATTCTGTGGGCCAGCCCCAGCATTTT.

The chain uses TRBV4-3 and TRBJ2-3; 10 positions match TRBD2. The CDR3 totals 18 residues. CDR1 is LGHNA and CDR2 is YSLEER in the germline V gene. The V gene end was trimmed by 0 bases and the J gene end by 3 bases; junction bases not matched to a gene: 9. The DNA of the CDR3 is TGCGCCAGCAGCCAAGATTTTAGGCCTAGCGGGAGAACAGATACGCAGTATTTT. Protein sequence: CASSQDFRPSGRTDTQYF.

J is TRBJ1-4 and V is TRBV5-1; TRBD1 matches at 7 bases. The length of the CDR3 is 15 residues. V trimming: 2 bases; J trimming: 2 bases; junction bases outside the gene matches: 3. In germline, CDR1 is SGHRS, CDR2 YFSETQ. CDR3 nucleotides: TGCGCCAGCAGCTTAATGACAGGGACTAATGAAAAACTGTTTTTT. Residues: CASSLMTGTNEKLFF.

The chain links TRBV4-2 to TRBJ1-1, with D maybe TRBD1 (5 bases). V was pared by 3 bases and J by 6 bases, with 17 bases between. This CDR3 region has 15 residues. Germline loops: CDR1 LGHNA, CDR2 YNFKEQ. DNA for the CDR3: TGTGCCAGCAGCCAGCCGGGGCGGGGGTTGGCTGAAGCTTTCTTT. Its protein product is CASSQPGRGLAEAFF.

A remark on this clone: At one boundary the junction diverges from the germline segment, which might be a read error. The rearrangement joins TRBV7-6 to TRBJ2-1; 10 nucleotides agree with TRBD2. Per the germline V gene, CDR1 is SGHVS and CDR2 is FNYEAQ. CDR3 length: 16 residues. The CDR3 spells CASSLHLQREGDEQFF. The CDR3 nucleotides are TGTGCTAGCAGCTTACACCTCCAGCGGGAGGGCGATGAGCAGTTCTTC.

V and J are TRBV5-8 and TRBJ2-6; a possible D gene is TRBD2 (5 bases). From germline, CDR1 is SGHTS and CDR2 YDEGEE. The CDR3 loop spans 16 amino acids. V shed 3 bases and J shed 4 bases, with 14 bases lying between them. DNA for the CDR3: TGTGCCAGCAGCTCATATTGGAGGTCCGGGGCCAACGTCCTGACTTTC. It is translated as CASSSYWRSGANVLTF.

The gene calls are TRBV6-5 and TRBJ1-1; D unclear. The CDR3 consists of 15 residues. V was shortened by 0 bases and J by 4 bases, with 12 bases between the two germline ends. CDR1 and CDR2 (germline): MNHEY, SVGAGI. This CDR3 reads CASSYSGVGSTEAFF. The CDR3 region has the DNA TGTGCCAGCAGTTACTCTGGTGTGGGGAGCACTGAAGCTTTCTTT.

CDR3 residues: CASSYRVTGGNTEAFF. The CDR3 region has the DNA TGTGCCAGCAGTTACAGAGTTACAGGGGGCAACACTGAAGCTTTCTTT. The rearrangement joins TRBV6-5 to TRBJ1-1; TRBD1 agrees at 9 bases. The V gene end was trimmed by 2 bases and the J gene end by 2 bases; junction bases not matched to a gene: 6. The CDR3 covers 16 residues. The germline gives CDR1 MNHEY, CDR2 SVGAGI.

The rearrangement links TRBV5-4 to TRBJ1-1; D is possibly TRBD1 (6 bases). Germline V lookup: CDR1 SGHNT, CDR2 YYREEE (reference sequence). The CDR3 covers 14 residues. V was clipped by 4 bases and J by 4 bases, with 14 bases between them. The CDR3 sequence: CASSRRQVGTEAFF. CDR3 coding DNA: TGTGCCAGCAGCCGAAGACAGGTGGGCACTGAAGCTTTCTTT.

This clone was seen only a few times. This chain links TRBV5-1 with TRBJ2-2, with 7 bases that match TRBD1. In germline, CDR1 is SGHRS, CDR2 YFSETQ. The CDR3 is made up of 14 amino acids. Trimming at V came to 5 bases and at J to 4 bases, leaving 5 bases not matched to a gene. The CDR3 loop reads CASRDRVGTGELFF. The CDR3 DNA is TGCGCCAGCAGAGACAGGGTGGGCACCGGGGAGCTGTTTTTT.